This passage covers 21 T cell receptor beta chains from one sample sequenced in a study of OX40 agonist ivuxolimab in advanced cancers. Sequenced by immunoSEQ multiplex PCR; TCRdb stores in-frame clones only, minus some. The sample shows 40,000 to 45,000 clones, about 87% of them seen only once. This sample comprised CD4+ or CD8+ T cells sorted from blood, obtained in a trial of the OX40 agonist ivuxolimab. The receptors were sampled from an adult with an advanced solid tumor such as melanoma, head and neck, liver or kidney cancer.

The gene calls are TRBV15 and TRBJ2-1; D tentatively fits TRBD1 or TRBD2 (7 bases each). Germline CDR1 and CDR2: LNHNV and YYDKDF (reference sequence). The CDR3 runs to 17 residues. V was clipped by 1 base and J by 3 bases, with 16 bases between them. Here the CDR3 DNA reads TGTGCCACCAGCAGAGGGGGGAGGGGGCAACTCTACAATGAGCAGTTCTTC. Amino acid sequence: CATSRGGRGQLYNEQFF.

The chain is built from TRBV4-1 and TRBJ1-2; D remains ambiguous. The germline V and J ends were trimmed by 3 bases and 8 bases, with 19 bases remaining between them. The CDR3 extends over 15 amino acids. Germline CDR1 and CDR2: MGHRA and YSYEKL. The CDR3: CASSHEGGISPGYTF. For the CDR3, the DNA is TGCGCCAGCAGCCACGAAGGTGGCATTTCTCCCGGCTACACCTTC.

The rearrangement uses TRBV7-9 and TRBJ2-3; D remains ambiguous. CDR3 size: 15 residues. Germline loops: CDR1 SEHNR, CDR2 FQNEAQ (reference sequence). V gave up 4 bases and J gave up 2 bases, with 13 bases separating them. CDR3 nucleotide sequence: TGTGCCAGCAGCTCCGGCGGCGGATTCACAGATACGCAGTATTTT. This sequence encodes CASSSGGGFTDTQYF.

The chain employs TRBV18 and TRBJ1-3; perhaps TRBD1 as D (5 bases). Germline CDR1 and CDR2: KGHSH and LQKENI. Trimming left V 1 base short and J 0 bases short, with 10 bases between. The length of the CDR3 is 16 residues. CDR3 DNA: TGTGCCAGCTCACCACAGCAGGGAAACTCTGGAAACACCATATATTTT. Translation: CASSPQQGNSGNTIYF.

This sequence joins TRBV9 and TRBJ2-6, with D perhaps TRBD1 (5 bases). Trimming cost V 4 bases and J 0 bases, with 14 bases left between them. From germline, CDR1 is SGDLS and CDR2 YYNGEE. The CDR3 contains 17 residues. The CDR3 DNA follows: TGTGCCAGCAGCCCTCGACAGCGAGACTCTGGGGCCAACGTCCTGACTTTC. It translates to CASSPRQRDSGANVLTF.

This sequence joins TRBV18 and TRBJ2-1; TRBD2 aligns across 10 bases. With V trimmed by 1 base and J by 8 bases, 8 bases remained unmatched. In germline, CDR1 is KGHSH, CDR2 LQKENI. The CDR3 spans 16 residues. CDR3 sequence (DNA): TGTGCCAGCTCACCACTGTGGCTAGCGGGAGTAGATGAGCAGTTCTTC. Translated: CASSPLWLAGVDEQFF. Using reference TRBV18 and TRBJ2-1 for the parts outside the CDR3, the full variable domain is NAGVMQNPRHLVRRRGQEARLRCSPMKGHSHVYWYRQLPEEGLKFMVYLQKENIIDESGMPKERFSAEFPKEGPSILRIQQVVRGDSAAYFCASSPLWLAGVDEQFFGPGTRLTVL.

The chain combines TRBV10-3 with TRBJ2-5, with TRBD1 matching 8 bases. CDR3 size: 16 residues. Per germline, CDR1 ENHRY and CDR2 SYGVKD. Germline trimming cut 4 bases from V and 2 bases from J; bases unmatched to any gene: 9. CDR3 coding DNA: TGTGCCATCAGTGGACTTCCCAGGGGGCTTCAAGAGACCCAGTACTTC. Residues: CAISGLPRGLQETQYF.

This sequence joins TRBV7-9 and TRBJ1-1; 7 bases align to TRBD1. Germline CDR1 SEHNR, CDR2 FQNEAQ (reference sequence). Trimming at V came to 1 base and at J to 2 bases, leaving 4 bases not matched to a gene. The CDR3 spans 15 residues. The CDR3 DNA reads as TGTGCCAGCAGCTTAGAGGGGGCAAGAAACACTGAAGCTTTCTTT. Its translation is CASSLEGARNTEAFF.

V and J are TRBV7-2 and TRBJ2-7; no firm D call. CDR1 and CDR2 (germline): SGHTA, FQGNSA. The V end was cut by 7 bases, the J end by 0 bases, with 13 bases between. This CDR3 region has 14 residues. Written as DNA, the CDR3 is TGTGCCAGCACCTACCAGTTCAACTCCTACGAGCAGTACTTC. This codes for CASTYQFNSYEQYF.

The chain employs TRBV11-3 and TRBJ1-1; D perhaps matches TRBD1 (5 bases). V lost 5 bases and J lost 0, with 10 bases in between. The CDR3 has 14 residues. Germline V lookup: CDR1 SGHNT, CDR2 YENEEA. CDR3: CASSPGDMNTEAFF. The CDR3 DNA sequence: TGTGCCAGCAGCCCGGGGGATATGAACACTGAAGCTTTCTTT.

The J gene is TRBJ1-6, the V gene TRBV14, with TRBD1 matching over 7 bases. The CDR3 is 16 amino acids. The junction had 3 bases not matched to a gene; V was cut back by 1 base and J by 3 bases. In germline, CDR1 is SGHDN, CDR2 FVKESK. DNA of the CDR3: TGTGCCAGCAGCCAAGCAAACAGGGGCTATAATTCACCCCTCCACTTT. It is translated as CASSQANRGYNSPLHF. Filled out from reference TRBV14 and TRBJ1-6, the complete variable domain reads EAGVTQFPSHSVIEKGQTVTLRCDPISGHDNLYWYRRVMGKEIKFLLHFVKESKQDESGMPNNRFLAERTGGTYSTLKVQPAELEDSGVYFCASSQANRGYNSPLHFGNGTRLTVT.

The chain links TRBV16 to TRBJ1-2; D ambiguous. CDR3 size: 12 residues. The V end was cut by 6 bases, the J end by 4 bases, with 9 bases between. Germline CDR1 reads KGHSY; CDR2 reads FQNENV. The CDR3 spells CASSPVSYGYTF. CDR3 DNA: TGTGCCAGCAGTCCGGTCTCCTATGGCTACACCTTC.

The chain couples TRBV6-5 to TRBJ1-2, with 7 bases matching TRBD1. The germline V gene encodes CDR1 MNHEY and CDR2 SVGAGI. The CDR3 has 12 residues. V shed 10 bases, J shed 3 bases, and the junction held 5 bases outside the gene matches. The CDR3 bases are TGTGCCACCTCTCAGGGGGACTATGGCTACACCTTC. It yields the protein CATSQGDYGYTF.

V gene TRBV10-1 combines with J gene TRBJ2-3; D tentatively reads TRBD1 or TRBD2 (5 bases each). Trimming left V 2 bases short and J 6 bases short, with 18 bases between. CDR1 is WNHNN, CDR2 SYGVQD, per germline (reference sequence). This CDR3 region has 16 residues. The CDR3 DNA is TGCGCCAGCAGTGAGCGGGGCGCTACCCCGGGGGATACGCAGTATTTT. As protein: CASSERGATPGDTQYF.

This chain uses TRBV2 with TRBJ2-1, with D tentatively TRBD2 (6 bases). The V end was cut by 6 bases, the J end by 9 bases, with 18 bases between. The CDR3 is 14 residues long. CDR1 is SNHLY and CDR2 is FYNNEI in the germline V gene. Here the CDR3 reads CASRHRFLAIEQFF. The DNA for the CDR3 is TGTGCCAGCAGACACAGATTCCTAGCGATTGAGCAGTTCTTC.

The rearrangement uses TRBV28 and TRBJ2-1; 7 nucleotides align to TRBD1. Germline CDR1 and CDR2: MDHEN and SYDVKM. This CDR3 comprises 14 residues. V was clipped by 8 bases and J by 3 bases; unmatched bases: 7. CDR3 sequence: CASWQGVVYNEQFF. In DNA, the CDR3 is TGTGCCAGCTGGCAGGGGGTCGTCTACAATGAGCAGTTCTTC.

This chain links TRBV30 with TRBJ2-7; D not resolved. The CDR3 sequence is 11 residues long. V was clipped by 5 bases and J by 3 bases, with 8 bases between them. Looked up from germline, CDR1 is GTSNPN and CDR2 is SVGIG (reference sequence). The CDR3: CAWGKDYEQYF. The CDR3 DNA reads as TGTGCCTGGGGAAAGGACTACGAGCAGTACTTC.

The CDR3 DNA reads as TGTGCCAGTAGTATAGATGGCGGATTAGGACAGCCCCAGCATTTT. It encodes CASSIDGGLGQPQHF. The chain has TRBV19 and TRBJ1-5; D is unresolved. V lost 0 bases and J lost 7, with 13 bases in between. The CDR3 runs to 15 residues. Germline V gives CDR1 LNHDA, CDR2 SQIVND (reference sequence).

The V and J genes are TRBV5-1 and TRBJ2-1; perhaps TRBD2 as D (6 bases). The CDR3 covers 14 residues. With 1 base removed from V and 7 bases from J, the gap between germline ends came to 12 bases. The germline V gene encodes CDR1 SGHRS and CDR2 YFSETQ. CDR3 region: CASSLRREGNEQFF. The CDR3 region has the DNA TGCGCCAGCAGCTTGAGGAGGGAAGGGAATGAGCAGTTCTTC. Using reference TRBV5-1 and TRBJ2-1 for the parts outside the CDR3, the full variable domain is KAGVTQTPRYLIKTRGQQVTLSCSPISGHRSVSWYQQTPGQGLQFLFEYFSETQRNKGNFPGRFSGRQFSNSRSEMNVSTLELGDSALYLCASSLRREGNEQFFGPGTRLTVL.

CDR3 nucleotide sequence: TGTGCCTGGAGGCTAGCGGGAAACTACAATGAGCAGTTCTTC. Its protein product is CAWRLAGNYNEQFF. The rearrangement links TRBV30 to TRBJ2-1; 9 bases agree with TRBD2. V lost 3 bases, J lost 3 bases, and 3 bases stayed unmatched. Per the germline V gene, CDR1 is GTSNPN and CDR2 is SVGIG (reference sequence). This CDR3 spans 14 amino acids.

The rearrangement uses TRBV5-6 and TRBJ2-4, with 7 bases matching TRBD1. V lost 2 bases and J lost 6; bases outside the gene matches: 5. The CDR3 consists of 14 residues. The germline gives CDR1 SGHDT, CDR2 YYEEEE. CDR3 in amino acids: CASSFRGQLNIQYF. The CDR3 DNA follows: TGTGCCAGCAGCTTCCGGGGACAGTTAAACATTCAGTACTTC.